Listed below are T cell receptor beta chains from one sample, sequenced in a study of immune evolution from preneoplasia to lung adenocarcinoma. Assay: immunoSEQ multiplex PCR; the TCRdb copy retains only in-frame clones and omits some. The sample contains 8,500 to 14,000 clones, 86% of which appear only once. Material for sequencing was FFPE invasive lung adenocarcinoma tissue. Receptors originate from a person aged 70 to 79 with invasive lung adenocarcinoma. Both conserved end residues are part of each CDR3. A D gene is named only where the DNA matches it firmly. Size tells how often a clone was seen (once, few, many) or the class of an expanded clone, and some rows leave it out.

clone size	V gene	D gene	J gene	CDR3 protein	CDR3 DNA
NA	TRBV5-4	TRBD2	TRBJ2-5	CASSLGLAGAKETQYF	TGTGCCAGCAGCTTGGGGCTAGCGGGGGCAAAAGAGACCCAGTACTTC
NA	TRBV27	NA	TRBJ2-7	CASSFYGSYEQYF	TGTGCCAGCAGTTTCTATGGCTCCTACGAGCAGTACTTC
NA	TRBV28	TRBD1	TRBJ2-7	CASSWDRRYEQYF	TGTGCCAGCAGTTGGGACAGACGCTACGAGCAGTACTTC
NA	TRBV6-5	NA	TRBJ1-1	CASRRGGRSTEAFF	TGTGCCAGCAGACGCGGGGGGCGAAGCACTGAAGCTTTCTTT
once	TRBV5-5	NA	TRBJ2-3	CASSLAGTDTQYF	TGTGCCAGCAGCTTGGCCGGGACAGATACGCAGTATTTT
NA	TRBV6-5	TRBD1	TRBJ1-1	CASSGIGGAVTEAFF	TGTGCCAGCAGCGGGATAGGGGGCGCGGTCACTGAAGCTTTCTTT
NA	TRBV7-6	NA	TRBJ1-4	CASSREGEKLFF	TGTGCCAGCAGCCGAGAGGGTGAAAAACTGTTTTTT
NA	TRBV11-3	NA	TRBJ1-1	CASSLGWDTEAFF	TGTGCCAGCAGCTTGGGGTGGGACACTGAAGCTTTCTTT
NA	TRBV6-5	NA	TRBJ1-1	CATTLGGSEAFF	TGTGCCACCACTTTGGGGGGCTCTGAAGCTTTCTTT
NA	TRBV10-2	NA	TRBJ2-3	CASGLTDTQYF	TGCGCCAGCGGACTCACAGATACGCAGTATTTT
NA	TRBV6-1	NA	TRBJ2-7	CASSEVGGVGEQYF	TGTGCCAGCAGTGAAGTAGGGGGAGTCGGGGAGCAGTACTTC
NA	TRBV27	NA	TRBJ2-7	CASKSTGIVSEQYF	TGTGCCAGCAAATCCACAGGGATCGTCTCCGAGCAGTACTTC
NA	TRBV11-2	NA	TRBJ1-1	CASSLVRNTEAFF	TGTGCCAGCAGCTTAGTTCGGAACACTGAAGCTTTCTTT
NA	TRBV6-1	TRBD1	TRBJ2-4	CASSGYHTGGIQYF	TGTGCCAGCAGTGGATACCATACAGGGGGGATTCAGTACTTC
NA	TRBV28	NA	TRBJ1-5	CASSFSNQPQHF	TGTGCCAGCAGTTTCTCAAATCAGCCCCAGCATTTT
NA	TRBV5-6	NA	TRBJ1-2	CASSLVLSVVSYGYTF	TGTGCCAGCAGCTTGGTTCTTTCGGTTGTCAGCTATGGCTACACCTTC
NA	TRBV14	NA	TRBJ2-7	CASSQEWGSYEQYF	TGTGCCAGCAGCCAAGAATGGGGCTCCTACGAGCAGTACTTC
NA	TRBV18	NA	TRBJ1-5	CASSPSGLGNQPQHF	TGTGCCAGCTCACCATCGGGTTTAGGCAATCAGCCCCAGCATTTT
NA	TRBV27	NA	TRBJ1-5	CASSLWGAGLGQPQHF	TGTGCCAGCAGTTTATGGGGAGCAGGCCTCGGGCAGCCCCAGCATTTT
NA	TRBV5-1	NA	TRBJ1-2	CASSLEGSALGYTF	TGCGCCAGCAGCTTGGAGGGGTCCGCGCTCGGCTACACCTTC
NA	TRBV11-2	NA	TRBJ2-7	CASSLDRDPASYEQYF	TGTGCCAGCAGCTTAGACAGAGACCCGGCCTCCTACGAGCAGTACTTC
NA	TRBV19	TRBD1	TRBJ2-7	CASRGGQARNSYEQYF	TGTGCCAGTAGGGGGGGACAGGCCCGAAACTCCTACGAGCAGTACTTC
NA	TRBV2	NA	TRBJ2-7	CASSEPGLPYEQYF	TGTGCCAGCAGTGAACCGGGACTTCCGTACGAGCAGTACTTC
NA	TRBV9	NA	TRBJ1-2	CASSVEPVSNYGYTF	TGTGCCAGCAGCGTAGAACCAGTCTCTAACTATGGCTACACCTTC
NA	TRBV7-3	NA	TRBJ2-5	CASSLKRPPPTETQYF	TGTGCCAGCAGCTTAAAGCGGCCCCCCCCCACGGAGACCCAGTACTTC
NA	TRBV30	NA	TRBJ2-7	CAWSVRGRQYAQYF	TGTGCCTGGAGTGTACGCGGTAGGCAGTACGCGCAGTACTTC
NA	TRBV18	NA	TRBJ2-5	CASSPMDTQETQYF	TGTGCCAGCTCACCAATGGATACTCAAGAGACCCAGTACTTC
NA	TRBV9	NA	TRBJ2-5	CASSVGPQVGTQYF	TGTGCCAGCAGCGTAGGGCCCCAAGTTGGGACCCAGTACTTC
NA	TRBV6-5	TRBD1	TRBJ1-2	CASSWGQGRDGYTF	TGTGCCAGCAGTTGGGGACAGGGCCGGGATGGCTACACCTTC
NA	TRBV7-6	TRBD1	TRBJ2-2	CASSLDVFEGQGALTGELFF	TGTGCCAGCAGCTTAGATGTATTCGAGGGACAGGGGGCGCTCACCGGGGAGCTGTTTTTT
NA	TRBV2	NA	TRBJ2-3	CASSSGVNRVADTQYF	TGTGCCAGCTCAAGTGGGGTTAACAGGGTGGCAGATACGCAGTATTTT
NA	TRBV2	NA	TRBJ1-1	CASSVTGNREAFF	TGTGCCAGCAGTGTCACAGGGAACCGAGAAGCTTTCTTT
NA	TRBV29-1	TRBD2	TRBJ2-1	CSVVYASGSIGYNEQFF	TGCAGCGTTGTATATGCTAGCGGGAGTATCGGTTACAATGAGCAGTTCTTC
NA	TRBV6-4	NA	TRBJ2-3	CASSANPDASTQYF	TGTGCCAGCAGCGCCAACCCGGATGCTAGTACGCAGTATTTT
NA	TRBV27	NA	TRBJ2-7	CASSTLKGYEQYF	TGTGCCAGCAGCACTTTAAAGGGTTACGAGCAGTACTTC
NA	TRBV18	NA	TRBJ2-5	CASSVGRETQYF	TGTGCCAGCTCTGTGGGACGCGAGACCCAGTACTTC
NA	TRBV11-2	TRBD1	TRBJ1-2	CASSLDRASYGYTF	TGTGCCAGCAGCTTGGACAGGGCGAGCTATGGCTACACCTTC
medium-sized	TRBV5-8	NA	TRBJ2-6	CASSLEVSGANVLTF	TGTGCCAGCAGCTTGGAAGTCTCTGGGGCCAACGTCCTGACTTTC
NA	TRBV19	TRBD1	TRBJ2-2	CASSSYGTGSNTGELFF	TGTGCCAGTAGTAGCTACGGGACAGGATCGAACACCGGGGAGCTGTTTTTT
few	TRBV2	NA	TRBJ1-2	CASSTGSGYGYTF	TGTGCCAGCAGCACAGGGTCCGGCTATGGCTACACCTTC
few	TRBV5-6	NA	TRBJ2-7	CASSLGAPPREYF	TGTGCCAGCAGCTTGGGTGCGCCTCCGCGGGAGTACTTC
NA	TRBV6-6	TRBD1	TRBJ1-5	CASTAGTGDQPQHF	TGTGCCAGCACCGCGGGGACAGGAGATCAGCCCCAGCATTTT
NA	TRBV4-1	NA	TRBJ1-4	CASSQGEKLFF	TGCGCCAGCAGCCAGGGGGAAAAACTGTTTTTT
NA	TRBV6-5	NA	TRBJ1-1	CASSRPPEAFF	TGTGCCAGCAGCCGTCCCCCTGAAGCTTTCTTT
NA	TRBV2	TRBD1	TRBJ1-5	CASRTGPSNQPQHF	TGTGCCAGCAGGACAGGGCCCAGCAATCAGCCCCAGCATTTT
once	TRBV27	TRBD1	TRBJ2-7	CASATWDRGYEQYF	TGTGCCAGCGCGACCTGGGACAGGGGTTACGAGCAGTACTTC
NA	TRBV28	NA	TRBJ1-2	CASTRRGSGGYTF	TGTGCCAGCACCCGCCGGGGGTCCGGTGGCTACACCTTC
few	TRBV18	NA	TRBJ1-1	CASSPLGQGLNTEAFF	TGTGCCAGCTCACCCCTCGGCCAGGGGTTGAACACTGAAGCTTTCTTT
NA	TRBV28	TRBD1	TRBJ1-2	CASRYSGGSYGYTF	TGTGCCAGCAGATACTCAGGGGGCTCCTATGGCTACACCTTC
NA	TRBV30	NA	TRBJ1-1	CAWSVGPTGTVTEAFF	TGTGCCTGGAGTGTAGGCCCAACGGGTACGGTCACTGAAGCTTTCTTT
NA	TRBV7-9	NA	TRBJ1-1	CASSLGIEAFF	TGTGCCAGCAGCTTAGGGATTGAAGCTTTCTTT
few	TRBV6-5	TRBD1	TRBJ1-2	CASGGTGGDYGYTF	TGTGCCAGCGGGGGGACAGGGGGCGACTATGGCTACACCTTC
NA	TRBV29-1	NA	TRBJ2-7	CSVAASYEQYF	TGCAGCGTTGCCGCCTCCTACGAGCAGTACTTC
NA	TRBV6-5	TRBD2	TRBJ2-7	CASSYSRGSSYEQYF	TGTGCCAGCAGTTACTCGCGGGGGAGCTCCTACGAGCAGTACTTC
NA	TRBV27	TRBD2	TRBJ2-5	CASSLRLAGMETQYF	TGTGCCAGCAGTTTAAGACTAGCGGGGATGGAGACCCAGTACTTC
NA	TRBV4-2	NA	TRBJ2-7	CASSQERYEQYF	TGTGCCAGCAGCCAAGAGCGGTACGAGCAGTACTTC